The next 5 T cell receptor beta chains were all read from a single sample in a study of graft-versus-host responses after intestinal transplantation. Their recognized antigens are unknown. The assay was immunoSEQ multiplex PCR, and TCRdb's table has in-frame clones only and misses some. This table has about 90,000 clones, around 93% appearing once. Material: unstimulated CD8+ T cells sorted from spleen or lymph node cells, obtained before transplant. The source of these receptors is a human donor who was the organ donor for an intestinal transplant.

The chain combines TRBV2 with TRBJ1-2; no clear D gene. The CDR3 runs 14 residues. Germline lookup yields CDR1 SNHLY and CDR2 FYNNEI. The V end lost 7 bases, the J end lost 1 base, and 13 bases lay between the germline ends. The CDR3 is CASKNIGSNYGYTF. CDR3 nucleotides: TGTGCCAGCAAAAACATAGGGAGTAACTATGGCTACACCTTC.

The V and J genes are TRBV6-5 and TRBJ2-7; D perhaps matches TRBD1 (5 bases). Trimming took off 2 bases at V and 1 base at J, with 6 bases between the two ends. The length of the CDR3 is 13 residues. Per the germline V gene, CDR1 is MNHEY and CDR2 is SVGAGI. CDR3 bases: TGTGCCAGCAGTTACGACAGATCCTACGAGCAGTACTTC. Translating gives CASSYDRSYEQYF.

The chain couples TRBV6-6 to TRBJ2-7; weak D call: TRBD2 (5 bases). Germline CDR1 MNHNY, CDR2 SVGAGI (reference sequence). The V gene lost 5 bases and the J gene lost 5 bases, with 16 bases spanning the gap. This CDR3 spans 14 amino acids. The chain's CDR3 is CASSTRAPADEQYF. Written as DNA, the CDR3 is TGTGCCAGCAGTACTAGAGCGCCTGCCGACGAGCAGTACTTC.

The chain links TRBV4-1 to TRBJ2-1; D not certain. The germline V and J ends were trimmed by 1 base and 6 bases, with 16 bases remaining between them. The CDR3 covers 16 residues. Germline loops: CDR1 MGHRA, CDR2 YSYEKL. The CDR3 spells CASSQVVSTYGNEQFF. The CDR3 DNA is TGCGCCAGCAGCCAAGTGGTATCGACTTACGGCAATGAGCAGTTCTTC.

J is TRBJ2-5 and V is TRBV11-2; D perhaps matches TRBD1 (6 bases). The germline CDR1 and CDR2 sequences are SGHAT and FQNNGV. Trimming pared 5 bases from V and 7 bases from J, leaving 26 bases between. The CDR3 covers 17 residues. The CDR3 coding sequence is TGTGCCAGCAGCCTTACTCCTACCGGACAGTTTTTGGTGACCCAGTACTTC. Encoded protein: CASSLTPTGQFLVTQYF.